The subject of this entry is one TCR beta chain. The antigen is not known. Losses at the gene ends were 3 bases for V and 5 bases for J; bases not matched to a gene: 8. CDR3 length equals 16 residues. Germline values: CDR1 SGHVS, CDR2 FQNEAQ. The donors were part of the validation cohort of 95 to 150 subjects. That cohort was separate from the first cohort, which comprised 666 subjects. Measured with immunoSEQ multiplex PCR; TCRdb has only the in-frame clones, and not every one. Here the sample spans around 69,000 clones, nearly 96% being singletons. The data are from a study of cytomegalovirus exposure and HLA in healthy donors. Across the whole study: According to later analysis, the same platform produced the approximately 120 validation and some 680 first-cohort repertoires.

Study-wide findings and caveats: The study recorded 150 to 200 TCR beta chains that were cytomegalovirus-associated. A classifier reportedly called cytomegalovirus status with high sensitivity and specificity.

This chain uses TRBV7-8 with TRBJ1-2; 11 bases match TRBD1. The specimen was PBMCs. This clonotype originated in a woman between 18 and 29 years old in good health and CMV-seropositive. The CDR3: CASSLVGQGAGYGYTF. The CDR3 region has the DNA TGTGCCAGCAGCTTGGTCGGACAGGGGGCAGGGTATGGCTACACCTTC.